The 27 T cell receptor beta chains below all came from one sample that was sequenced in a study of T cells in Graves' hyperthyroidism and ophthalmopathy. Using RNA transcripts as the source, TCR beta CDR3 regions were amplified. When the TCR CDR3 underwent first-round RT-PCR, the HTBI primer set was used. TCRdb itself ran the multiplex PCR reads through MiXCR, one entry per CDR3 protein. This table has approximately 330,000 distinct CDR3 sequences, roughly 18% appearing once. Sequenced material: blood. The receptors were gathered from a woman aged 45-60 years with Graves' hyperthyroidism.

This clonotype was seen more than once but under ten times. V gene TRBV18 combines with J gene TRBJ2-7; perhaps TRBD1 as D (6 bases). The ends were cut back, 3 bases at V and 5 bases at J, with 11 bases in the middle. CDR1 is KGHSH and CDR2 is LQKENI in the germline V gene. This CDR3 is 13 amino acids long. The CDR3 DNA sequence: TGTGCCAGCTCACCTACAGGGTCCAACGAGCAGTACGTC. Protein sequence: CASSPTGSNEQYV.

The rearrangement uses TRBV29-1 and TRBJ1-2; D is uncertain. Trimming shortened V by 5 bases and J by 2 bases, and 6 bases separated the two germline ends. There are 11 residues in the CDR3. CDR1 and CDR2 from the germline V gene are SQVTM and ANQGSEA. The CDR3 loop is CSVPQNYGYTF. As DNA, the CDR3 is TGCAGCGTTCCACAGAACTATGGCTACACCTTC.

In its sample, this clonotype was seen a few times. The chain has TRBV10-3 and TRBJ1-5; possibly TRBD1 for D (5 bases). The ends were cut back, 4 bases at V and 1 base at J, with 11 bases in the middle. This CDR3 is built from 15 residues. Germline assignment: CDR1 ENHRY and CDR2 SYGVKD. The CDR3 sequence is CAISASPGSNQPQHF. As DNA, the CDR3 is TGTGCCATCAGTGCGTCTCCAGGGAGCAATCAGCCCCAGCATTTT.

V gene TRBV7-8 combines with J gene TRBJ2-2; 7 nucleotides match TRBD1. The CDR3 totals 15 residues. The J segment lost 3 bases and the V segment lost 1 base, leaving 2 bases of the junction unmatched. Germline lookup yields CDR1 SGHVS and CDR2 FQNEAQ. In DNA form, the CDR3 reads TGTGCCAGCAGCTTAGACAGGGGCGACACCGGGGAGCTGTTTTTT. It translates to CASSLDRGDTGELFF.

Of note for this clonotype: This may be a read error, as it is one base from a much larger clone. The V and J genes are TRBV6-1 and TRBJ2-7; 8 bases are shared with TRBD1. The CDR3 runs to 13 residues. Germline V lookup: CDR1 MNHNS, CDR2 SASEGT. Here the CDR3 DNA reads TGTGCCAGCAGTGAACAGGGGGCCTACAAGCAGTACGTC. Amino acid sequence: CASSEQGAYKQYV.

This clonotype occurred many times. V usage is TRBV2 and J usage is TRBJ2-1; possibly TRBD2 for D (6 bases). Trimming shortened V by 5 bases and J by 5 bases, and 13 bases separated the two germline ends. Germline CDR1 and CDR2: SNHLY and FYNNEI. The CDR3 sequence is 14 residues long. Here the CDR3 reads CASSIGTLDNEQFF. The CDR3 region has the DNA TGTGCCAGCAGTATCGGGACTCTTGACAATGAGCAGTTCTTC.

This clonotype was recorded at least ten times. The chain combines TRBV12-3 or TRBV12-4 with TRBJ2-5; tentative D call: TRBD2 (5 bases). CDR3 length equals 14 residues. The V end was cut by 4 bases, the J end by 5 bases, with 14 bases between. The CDR3 protein is CASSSGGGPETQYF. The CDR3 DNA is TGTGCCAGCAGTTCCGGAGGTGGTCCCGAGACCCAGTACTTC.

This clonotype was seen at least ten times. The chain has TRBV5-4 and TRBJ1-1; maybe TRBD1 (6 bases). Trimming stripped 5 bases from V and 1 base from J, with 9 bases between. The CDR3 totals 13 residues. Germline V gene sequence: CDR1 SGHNT, CDR2 YYREEE (reference sequence). The CDR3 DNA is TGTGCCAGCAGGCAGGGGCAGAACACTGAAGCTTTCTTT. It translates to CASRQGQNTEAFF.

This chain uses TRBV6-1 with TRBJ1-2, with D possibly matching TRBD1 (5 bases). Germline V gene lookup returns CDR1 MNHNS and CDR2 SASEGT. The CDR3 is 12 amino acids. Trimming pared 10 bases from V and 2 bases from J, leaving 11 bases between. The CDR3 loop is CAIHRGNYGYTF. The CDR3 DNA sequence: TGTGCCATTCACCGGGGGAACTATGGCTACACCTTC.

The sample holds a few counts of this clonotype. The chain recombines TRBV7-8 with TRBJ2-7, with TRBD1 matching over 8 bases. CDR3 length: 14 residues. V trimming: 5 bases; J trimming: 6 bases; junction bases outside the gene matches: 9. Germline CDR1 and CDR2: SGHVS and FQNEAQ. The CDR3 DNA sequence: TGTGCCAGCAGCGCGAGGGACAGGCCCTGCGAGCAGTACTTC. It yields the protein CASSARDRPCEQYF. Drawing the rest from reference TRBV7-8 and TRBJ2-7, the complete variable domain is GAGVSQSPRYKVAKRGQDVALRCDPISGHVSLFWYQQALGQGPEFLTYFQNEAQLDKSGLPSDRFFAERPEGSVSTLKIQRTQQEDSAVYLCASSARDRPCEQYFGPGTRLTVT.

The V and J genes are TRBV11-2 and TRBJ1-5; D unresolved. The germline gives CDR1 SGHAT, CDR2 FQNNGV. This CDR3 spans 13 amino acids. Trimming cost V 3 bases and J 8 bases, with 11 bases left between them. The CDR3 here is CASSLDQIEPQHF. The CDR3 nucleotides are TGTGCCAGCAGCTTGGACCAGATAGAGCCCCAGCATTTT. Full variable domain (remainder filled in from reference TRBV11-2 and TRBJ1-5): EAGVAQSPRYKIIEKRQSVAFWCNPISGHATLYWYQQILGQGPKLLIQFQNNGVVDDSQLPKDRFSAERLKGVDSTLKIQPAKLEDSAVYLCASSLDQIEPQHFGDGTRLSIL.

A remark on this clonotype: Just one base apart from a much larger clone, this may be a read error. The genes are TRBV4-1 and TRBJ1-5; 7 nucleotides match TRBD1. The CDR3 runs to 15 residues. Germline loops: CDR1 MGHRA, CDR2 YSYEKL. CDR3 residues: CASSLRDSANQPPHF. The CDR3 DNA reads as TGCGCCAGCAGCCTCCGGGACAGCGCCAATCAGCCCCCGCATTTT.

This clonotype was seen ten or more times. The CDR3 here is CASSLVSSAYSYNEQFF. CDR3 nucleotide sequence: TGTGCCAGCAGCTTGGTGTCGTCGGCTTACTCCTACAATGAGCAGTTCTTC. The gene calls are TRBV5-6 and TRBJ2-1; the D is unclear. CDR1 SGHDT and CDR2 YYEEEE come from the germline V gene. This CDR3 is built from 17 residues. Trimming shortened V by 0 bases and J by 0 bases, and 13 bases separated the two germline ends.

This clonotype was seen a handful of times. The genes are TRBV12-3 or TRBV12-4 and TRBJ2-4; 9 bases fit TRBD1. Trimming removed 5 bases from V and 5 bases from J; junction bases left unmatched: 4. The CDR3 covers 14 residues. The CDR3 bases are TGTGCCAGCAGTGCACGGACAGGGGAAAACATTCAGTACTTC. Translating gives CASSARTGENIQYF.

V gene TRBV5-8 combines with J gene TRBJ1-5; perhaps TRBD1 as D (5 bases). This CDR3 has 12 residues. V was pared by 1 base and J by 7 bases, with 6 bases between. Looked up from germline, CDR1 is SGHTS and CDR2 is YDEGEE. The CDR3 DNA reads TGTGCCAGCAGCTTGTGGGGGCAGCCCCAGCATTTT. Protein sequence: CASSLWGQPQHF. The variable domain in full, with the rest retrieved from reference TRBV5-8 and TRBJ1-5, is EAGVTQSPTHLIKTRGQQATLRCSPISGHTSVYWYQQALGLGLQFLLWYDEGEERNRGNFPPRFSGRQFPNYSSELNVNALELEDSALYLCASSLWGQPQHFGDGTRLSIL.

This clonotype was recorded once. The CDR3 protein is CAWSQMTGVEAFF. The CDR3 DNA follows: TGTGCCTGGAGCCAGATGACAGGGGTGGAAGCTTTCTTT. J is TRBJ1-1 and V is TRBV30, with 8 bases identical to TRBD1. Trimming took 3 bases from V and 8 from J; bases not matched to a gene: 8. Germline values: CDR1 GTSNPN, CDR2 SVGIG (reference sequence). This CDR3 is 13 amino acids long.

Details on this clonotype: A much larger clone sits a single nucleotide away, making a read error possible. The chain uses TRBV6-1 and TRBJ2-5; D is perhaps TRBD1 or TRBD2 (5 bases each). Germline V gene data show CDR1 as MNHNS and CDR2 as SASEGT. The CDR3 has 14 residues. The CDR3 region has the DNA TGTGCCAGCAGTGAAGCGGGGACGGAGGAGACCCCGTACTTC. Translating gives CASSEAGTEETPYF.

This clonotype appeared many times. This chain joins TRBV11-2 and TRBJ2-1; 8 bases map to TRBD2. Losses at the gene ends were 1 base for V and 10 bases for J; bases not matched to a gene: 3. This CDR3 has 13 amino acids. Germline V gene sequence: CDR1 SGHAT, CDR2 FQNNGV. The CDR3 protein is CASSLGSSGEQFF. Here the CDR3 DNA reads TGTGCCAGCAGCTTAGGTTCTAGCGGGGAGCAGTTCTTC.

There are many counts of this clonotype. The V call is TRBV11-2, the J call TRBJ2-1, with TRBD2 identical over 8 bases. CDR1 SGHAT and CDR2 FQNNGV come from the germline V gene. The CDR3 is 17 residues long. With 4 bases clipped from V and 3 bases from J, the junction kept 11 bases outside the gene matches. CDR3 region: CASSSHLSGNYYNEQFF. The CDR3 DNA sequence: TGTGCCAGCAGCTCTCACCTTAGCGGGAATTACTACAATGAGCAGTTCTTC. Full variable domain (remainder filled in from reference TRBV11-2 and TRBJ2-1): EAGVAQSPRYKIIEKRQSVAFWCNPISGHATLYWYQQILGQGPKLLIQFQNNGVVDDSQLPKDRFSAERLKGVDSTLKIQPAKLEDSAVYLCASSSHLSGNYYNEQFFGPGTRLTVL.

Many counts were recorded for this clonotype. This chain uses TRBV30 with TRBJ2-5, with D perhaps matching TRBD1 (5 bases). V dropped 4 bases and J dropped 1 base, with 7 bases sitting between them. The CDR3 runs 12 residues. The germline V gene has CDR1 GTSNPN and CDR2 SVGIG (reference sequence). CDR3 DNA: TGTGCCTGGACAGGGTTCCAAGAGACCCAGTACTTC. Translation: CAWTGFQETQYF.

This clonotype came up many times. The chain couples TRBV6-5 to TRBJ1-6; 7 bases map to TRBD1. CDR3 length equals 14 residues. V dropped 4 bases and J dropped 4; count of bases not matched to a gene: 1. Germline-derived CDR1 and CDR2 are MNHEY and SVGAGI. CDR3 in amino acids: CASSLTGYNSPLHF. The CDR3 DNA reads TGTGCCAGCAGTTTGACAGGGTATAATTCACCCCTCCACTTT.

Ten or more counts support this clonotype. The CDR3 reads CASSPGQTIANTGELFF. The DNA for the CDR3 is TGTGCCAGCTCACCAGGACAGACAATTGCGAACACCGGGGAGCTGTTTTTT. The genes are TRBV18 and TRBJ2-2; TRBD1 is a possible D gene (6 bases). Germline assignment: CDR1 KGHSH and CDR2 LQKENI. Trimming removed 2 bases at V and 0 bases at J, with 13 bases between. The length of the CDR3 is 17 residues.

The table lists this clonotype with a few counts. V usage is TRBV20-1 and J usage is TRBJ2-7; the D is unclear. Per germline, CDR1 DFQATT and CDR2 SNEGSKA (reference sequence). The CDR3 is 13 residues long. V gave up 6 bases and J gave up 3 bases, with 15 bases separating them. The CDR3 reads CSARLGPFYEQYF. The CDR3, as DNA: TGCAGTGCCCGCCTCGGACCCTTCTACGAGCAGTACTTC.

In DNA form, the CDR3 reads TGTGCCAGCAGCCAGGCTGGCCTCTCCTACGAGCAGTACTTC. As protein: CASSQAGLSYEQYF. J is TRBJ2-7 and V is TRBV6-1; D unresolved. This CDR3 contains 14 residues. Germline values: CDR1 MNHNS, CDR2 SASEGT. V lost 6 bases to trimming and J lost 0 bases, with 12 bases between them.

The sample holds a few counts of this clonotype. This chain uses TRBV5-1 with TRBJ1-4, with 7 nucleotides matching TRBD1. Germline CDR1 reads SGHRS; CDR2 reads YFSETQ. This CDR3 contains 18 residues. The ends lost 1 base at V and 0 bases at J; junction bases unmatched: 9. The CDR3 loop is CASSLMGDSFTTNEKLFF. CDR3 nucleotides: TGCGCCAGCAGCTTGATGGGGGACAGCTTCACAACTAATGAAAAACTGTTTTTT.

A few counts support this clonotype. V gene TRBV28 combines with J gene TRBJ2-1; 8 nucleotides agree with TRBD2. CDR3 size: 15 residues. Germline values: CDR1 MDHEN, CDR2 SYDVKM. The V segment lost 6 bases and the J segment 6 bases; nucleotides outside the gene matches: 10. The CDR3 protein is CASRQPGLVSNEQFF. DNA of the CDR3: TGTGCCAGCAGACAGCCGGGACTAGTAAGCAATGAGCAGTTCTTC.

This clonotype was observed a handful of times. This chain links TRBV6-5 with TRBJ1-6; no reliable D call. There are 17 residues in the CDR3. Germline V gene lookup returns CDR1 MNHEY and CDR2 SVGAGI. V was shortened by 0 bases and J by 7 bases, with 16 bases between the two germline ends. CDR3 DNA: TGTGCCAGCAGTTACTCTAGTGAAGAGCGGCTCAATTCACCCCTCCACTTT. Encoded protein: CASSYSSEERLNSPLHF.